These 2 T cell receptor beta chains came from one sample sequenced in a study of blood T cell repertoires in COVID-19 (dated by TCRdb to about 2020). Libraries came from the immunoSEQ multiplex PCR assay. TCRdb took over this immuneACCESS table, retaining in-frame rearrangements with V and J assigned. Such tables are incomplete; in checked studies, under half of the missing clones stem from an unresolved V gene, and the remainder is unexplained. This sample gives about 100,000 clones in total; about nine tenths of them show up just once. Roughly 5% of the sample is taken by the ten largest. Sequenced sample: peripheral blood. The source is a man between 45 and 60 years old with acute or convalescent COVID-19.

This chain joins TRBV12-3 or TRBV12-4 and TRBJ1-2; no clear D gene. The V end was cut by 2 bases, the J end by 7 bases, with 5 bases between. This CDR3 contains 11 residues. In DNA form, the CDR3 reads TGTGCCAGCAGTTTATCCTCTGGCTACACCTTC. Residues: CASSLSSGYTF.

Comments on this clone: Distinct nucleotide sequences in the sample also encode this CDR3. The chain recombines TRBV29-1 with TRBJ1-1; D gene ambiguous. Trimming pared 7 bases from V and 2 bases from J, leaving 8 bases between. This CDR3 is built from 11 residues. Germline V CDR1 and CDR2: SQVTM, ANQGSEA. In nucleotides, the CDR3 is TGCAGCGCCCTCTTAAACACTGAAGCTTTCTTT. Encoded protein: CSALLNTEAFF. The variable domain in full, completed from reference TRBV29-1 and TRBJ1-1, reads SAVISQKPSRDICQRGTSLTIQCQVDSQVTMMFWYRQQPGQSLTLIATANQGSEATYESGFVIDKFPISRPNLTFSTLTVSNMSPEDSSIYLCSALLNTEAFFGQGTRLTVV.